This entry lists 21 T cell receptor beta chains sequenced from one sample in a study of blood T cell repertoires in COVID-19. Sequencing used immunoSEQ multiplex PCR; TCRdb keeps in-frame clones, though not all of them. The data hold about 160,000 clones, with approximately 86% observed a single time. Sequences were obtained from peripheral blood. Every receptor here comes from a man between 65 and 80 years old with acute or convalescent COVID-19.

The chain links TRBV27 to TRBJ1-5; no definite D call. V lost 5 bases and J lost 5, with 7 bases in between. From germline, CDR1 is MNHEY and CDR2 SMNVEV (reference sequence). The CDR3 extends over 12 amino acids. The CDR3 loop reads CASSPLDQPQHF. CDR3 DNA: TGTGCCAGCAGTCCCCTCGATCAGCCCCAGCATTTT.

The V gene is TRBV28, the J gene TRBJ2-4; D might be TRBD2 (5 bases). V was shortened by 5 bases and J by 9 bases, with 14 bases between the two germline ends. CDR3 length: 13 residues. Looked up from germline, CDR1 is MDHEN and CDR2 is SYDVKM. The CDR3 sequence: CASSEGSSGIQYF. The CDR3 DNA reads TGTGCCAGCAGTGAAGGGAGCAGCGGCATTCAGTACTTC. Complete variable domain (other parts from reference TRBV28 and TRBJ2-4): DVKVTQSSRYLVKRTGEKVFLECVQDMDHENMFWYRQDPGLGLRLIYFSYDVKMKEKGDIPEGYSVSREKKERFSLILESASTNQTSMYLCASSEGSSGIQYFGAGTRLSVL.

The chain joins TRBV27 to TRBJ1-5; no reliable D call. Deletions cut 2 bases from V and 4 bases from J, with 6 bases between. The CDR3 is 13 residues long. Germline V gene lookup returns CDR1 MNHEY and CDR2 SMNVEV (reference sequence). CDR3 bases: TGTGCCAGCAGTTTAACCACTAATCAGCCCCAGCATTTT. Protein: CASSLTTNQPQHF.

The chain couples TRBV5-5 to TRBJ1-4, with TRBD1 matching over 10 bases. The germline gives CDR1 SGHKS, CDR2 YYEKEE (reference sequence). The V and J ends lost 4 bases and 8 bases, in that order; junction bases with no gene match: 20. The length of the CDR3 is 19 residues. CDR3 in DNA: TGTGCCAGCAGCCCTAGGGACAGGGGCCTCCATGGGGGTAACGAAAAACTGTTTTTT. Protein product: CASSPRDRGLHGGNEKLFF. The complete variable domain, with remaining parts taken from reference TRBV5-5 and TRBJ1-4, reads DAGVTQSPTHLIKTRGQQVTLRCSPISGHKSVSWYQQVLGQGPQFIFQYYEKEERGRGNFPDRFSARQFPNYSSELNVNALLLGDSALYLCASSPRDRGLHGGNEKLFFGSGTQLSVL.

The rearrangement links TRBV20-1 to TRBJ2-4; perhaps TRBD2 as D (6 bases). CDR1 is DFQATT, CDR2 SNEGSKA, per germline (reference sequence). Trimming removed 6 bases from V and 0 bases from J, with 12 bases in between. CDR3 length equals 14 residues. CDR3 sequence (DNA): TGCAGTGCGAGTAGCGGCCTAGCCAAAAACATTCAGTACTTC. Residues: CSASSGLAKNIQYF.

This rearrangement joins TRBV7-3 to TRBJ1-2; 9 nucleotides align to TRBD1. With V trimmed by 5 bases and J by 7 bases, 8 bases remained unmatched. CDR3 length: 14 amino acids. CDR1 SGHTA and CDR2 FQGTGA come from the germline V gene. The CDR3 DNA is TGTGCCAGCAGCCCTGGACAGGGGAGGAGTGGCTACACCTTC. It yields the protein CASSPGQGRSGYTF.

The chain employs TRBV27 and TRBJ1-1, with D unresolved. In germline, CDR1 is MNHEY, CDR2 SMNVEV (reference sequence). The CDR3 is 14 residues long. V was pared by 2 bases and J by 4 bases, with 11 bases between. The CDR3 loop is CASSLRGMGTEAFF. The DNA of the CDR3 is TGTGCCAGCAGTTTAAGAGGGATGGGCACTGAAGCTTTCTTT.

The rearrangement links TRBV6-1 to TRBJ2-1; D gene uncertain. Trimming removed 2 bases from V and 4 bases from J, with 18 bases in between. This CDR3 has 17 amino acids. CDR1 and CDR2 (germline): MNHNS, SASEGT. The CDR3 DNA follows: TGTGCCAGCAGTGAATACTTCCCAGGCCGAACTTACAATGAGCAGTTCTTC. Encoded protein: CASSEYFPGRTYNEQFF.

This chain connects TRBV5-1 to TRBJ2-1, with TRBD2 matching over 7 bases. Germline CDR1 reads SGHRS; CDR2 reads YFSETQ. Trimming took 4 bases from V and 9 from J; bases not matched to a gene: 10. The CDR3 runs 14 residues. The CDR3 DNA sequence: TGCGCCAGCAGCCCTTCTCCGGGAGGCCTTGAGCAGTTCTTC. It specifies CASSPSPGGLEQFF.

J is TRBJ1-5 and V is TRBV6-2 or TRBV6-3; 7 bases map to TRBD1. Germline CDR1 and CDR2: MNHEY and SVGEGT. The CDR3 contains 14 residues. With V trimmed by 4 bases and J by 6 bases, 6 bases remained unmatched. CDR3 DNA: TGTGCCAGCAGTTTACAGGGGTTGGTTCAGCCCCAGCATTTT. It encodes CASSLQGLVQPQHF.

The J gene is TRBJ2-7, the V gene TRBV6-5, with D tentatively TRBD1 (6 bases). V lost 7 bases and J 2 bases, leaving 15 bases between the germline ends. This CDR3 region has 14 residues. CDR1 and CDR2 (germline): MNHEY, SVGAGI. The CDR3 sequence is CASISPGQTYEQYF. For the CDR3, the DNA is TGTGCCAGCATCTCCCCCGGACAGACCTACGAGCAGTACTTC.

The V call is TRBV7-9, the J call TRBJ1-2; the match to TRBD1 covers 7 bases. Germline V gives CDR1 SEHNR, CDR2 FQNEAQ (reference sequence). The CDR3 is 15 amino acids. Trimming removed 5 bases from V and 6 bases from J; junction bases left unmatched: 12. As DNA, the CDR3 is TGTGCCAGCAGCCCAACCCGGGACGACAGGGATGGCTACACCTTC. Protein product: CASSPTRDDRDGYTF.

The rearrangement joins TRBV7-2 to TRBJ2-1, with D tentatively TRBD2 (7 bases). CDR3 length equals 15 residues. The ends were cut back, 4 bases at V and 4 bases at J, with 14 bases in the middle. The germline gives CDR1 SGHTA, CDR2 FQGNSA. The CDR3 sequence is CASSSRGAQYNEQFF. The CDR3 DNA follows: TGTGCCAGCAGCTCCCGGGGGGCCCAATACAATGAGCAGTTCTTC. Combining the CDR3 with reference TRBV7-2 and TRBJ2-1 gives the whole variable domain GAGVSQSPSNKVTEKGKDVELRCDPISGHTALYWYRQSLGQGLEFLIYFQGNSAPDKSGLPSDRFSAERTGGSVSTLTIQRTQQEDSAVYLCASSSRGAQYNEQFFGPGTRLTVL.

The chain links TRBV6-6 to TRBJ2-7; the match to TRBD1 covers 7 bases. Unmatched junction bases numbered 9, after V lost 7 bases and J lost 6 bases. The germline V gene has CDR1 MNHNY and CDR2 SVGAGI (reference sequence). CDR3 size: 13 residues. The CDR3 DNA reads TGTGCCAGCACTGCTGACAGGGCGGGCGAGCAGTACTTC. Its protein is CASTADRAGEQYF.

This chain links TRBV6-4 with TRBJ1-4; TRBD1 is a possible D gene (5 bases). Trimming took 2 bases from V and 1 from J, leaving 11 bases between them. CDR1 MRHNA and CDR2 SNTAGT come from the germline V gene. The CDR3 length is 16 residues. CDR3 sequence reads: CASSDEVGGTNEKLFF. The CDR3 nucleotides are TGTGCCAGCAGTGACGAGGTCGGGGGAACTAATGAAAAACTGTTTTTT.

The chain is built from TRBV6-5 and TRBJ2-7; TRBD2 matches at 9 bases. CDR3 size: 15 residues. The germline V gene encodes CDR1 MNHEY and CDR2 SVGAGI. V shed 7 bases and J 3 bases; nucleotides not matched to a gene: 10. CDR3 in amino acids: CASKPAASGIYEQYF. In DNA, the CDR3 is TGTGCCAGCAAGCCCGCGGCTAGCGGGATCTACGAGCAGTACTTC.

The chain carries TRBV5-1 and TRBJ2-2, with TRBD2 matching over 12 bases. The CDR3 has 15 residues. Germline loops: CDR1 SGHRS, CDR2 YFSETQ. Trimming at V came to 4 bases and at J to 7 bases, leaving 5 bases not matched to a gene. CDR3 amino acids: CASSLSSGRDGELFF. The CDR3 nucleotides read TGCGCCAGCAGCCTCTCTAGCGGGAGGGACGGGGAGCTGTTTTTT. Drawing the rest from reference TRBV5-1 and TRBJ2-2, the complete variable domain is KAGVTQTPRYLIKTRGQQVTLSCSPISGHRSVSWYQQTPGQGLQFLFEYFSETQRNKGNFPGRFSGRQFSNSRSEMNVSTLELGDSALYLCASSLSSGRDGELFFGEGSRLTVL.

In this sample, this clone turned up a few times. The CDR3, as DNA: TGTGCCAGCAGTTTATCAAGCGGGAATGAGCAGTTCTTC. This translates into CASSLSSGNEQFF. The rearrangement links TRBV27 to TRBJ2-1, with D perhaps TRBD2 (6 bases). Trimming stripped 0 bases from V and 7 bases from J, with 7 bases between. CDR3 size: 13 residues. CDR1 MNHEY and CDR2 SMNVEV come from the germline V gene (reference sequence).

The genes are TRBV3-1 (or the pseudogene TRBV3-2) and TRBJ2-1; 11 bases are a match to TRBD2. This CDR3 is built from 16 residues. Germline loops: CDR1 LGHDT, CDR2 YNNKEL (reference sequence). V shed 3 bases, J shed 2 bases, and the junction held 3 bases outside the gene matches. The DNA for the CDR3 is TGTGCCAGCAGCCAGGGACTAGCGGCGACCTACAATGAGCAGTTCTTC. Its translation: CASSQGLAATYNEQFF.

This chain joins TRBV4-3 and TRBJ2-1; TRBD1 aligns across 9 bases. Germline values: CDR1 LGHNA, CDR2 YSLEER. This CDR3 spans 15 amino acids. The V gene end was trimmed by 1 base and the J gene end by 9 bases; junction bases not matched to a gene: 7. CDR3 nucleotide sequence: TGCGCCAGCAGCCAAGCGCGGGACAGGGCACGTGAGCAGTTCTTC. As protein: CASSQARDRAREQFF.

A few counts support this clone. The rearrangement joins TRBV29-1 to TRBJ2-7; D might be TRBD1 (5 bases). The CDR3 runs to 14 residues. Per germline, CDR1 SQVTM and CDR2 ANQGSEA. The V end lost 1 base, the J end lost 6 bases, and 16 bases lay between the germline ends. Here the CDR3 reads CSVEGASGASEQYF. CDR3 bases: TGCAGCGTTGAAGGGGCGTCTGGGGCCTCCGAGCAGTACTTC.